These T cell receptor beta chains were read from a single sample in a study of human T cells and chemical hapten exposure. TCRdb independently ran MiXCR on the RACE reads; one entry per CDR3 protein. The sample holds fewer than 500,000 distinct CDR3 sequences, more than 4.5% seen once. This specimen was whole blood, taken in connection with sensitization to the hapten diphenylcyclopropenone (DPC). The origin of the receptors is a woman aged 50 to 60 with alopecia areata. Some clones in this sample may be carry-over from other donors' samples. The conserved cysteine and the conserved F or W are not part of the CDR3 here. Size tells how often a clone was seen (once, few, many) or the class of an expanded clone, and some rows leave it out.

j_call | v_call | clone_size | cdr3_aa
TRBJ1-6 | TRBV28 | many | ASGSTY
TRBJ2-4 | TRBV7-8 | many | ASSLGRGGAKNIQY
TRBJ1-6 | TRBV12-3/TRBV12-4 | few | ASRRTENSPLH
TRBJ1-1 | TRBV21-1 | - | ASRRGGTVVLSTEAF
TRBJ2-7 | TRBV28 | - | ASSLPPSGSAGGSSYEQY
TRBJ1-2 | TRBV12-3/TRBV12-4 | many | ASSLEGVTYGYT
TRBJ2-7 | TRBV6-2/TRBV6-3 | many | ASSYLGLAGRDEQY
TRBJ2-6 | TRBV6-1 | many | ASSEGRVRANVLT
TRBJ2-7 | TRBV15 | many | ATSRGGIYEQY
TRBJ2-3 | TRBV9 | few | ASSVGAGAPTDTQY
TRBJ2-1 | TRBV5-6 | many | ASSPGTSGSRGEQF
TRBJ1-1 | TRBV30 | many | AWEGQGTEAF
TRBJ2-7 | TRBV4-1 | few | ASSRGTSSSYEQY
TRBJ2-7 | TRBV7-6 | many | ASSFHPSEQY
TRBJ1-1 | TRBV6-6 | many | ASSYGEAF
TRBJ2-1 | TRBV20-1 | - | SARDRLAGIYNEQF
TRBJ2-5 | TRBV29-1 | many | SVEGLAVETQY
TRBJ2-5 | TRBV7-7 | few | ASSLGSYRQETQY
TRBJ1-1 | TRBV14 | - | ASSQRTGGFTEAF
TRBJ1-1 | TRBV4-3 | few | ASSQEGAAF
TRBJ2-5 | TRBV9 | - | ASSVAGGSEETQY
TRBJ2-2 | TRBV27 | many | ASSPLGTGELF
TRBJ2-5 | TRBV11-2 | many | ASSIRGLAGETQY
TRBJ2-5 | TRBV6-2/TRBV6-3 | many | ASSGGRGRETQY
TRBJ1-1 | TRBV12-3/TRBV12-4 | few | ASSPLGQSNTEAF
TRBJ1-4 | TRBV12-3/TRBV12-4 | many | ASSLASREKLF
TRBJ2-3 | TRBV7-9 | many | ASSPLAGGPKDTQY
TRBJ1-1 | TRBV12-3/TRBV12-4 | many | ASGLGVPEAF
TRBJ2-1 | TRBV4-1 | many | ASSRTGTGLF
TRBJ1-5 | TRBV7-2 | few | ASSETGENSNQPQH
TRBJ1-6 | TRBV11-2 | many | ASSFRQGASSPLH